The sequence of this TCR beta chain was determined in a study of tumor-infiltrating lymphocytes in primary liver carcinoma. Study as a whole: Male and female patients aged 30 to 69 years made up the cohort. Regardless of tissue type, samples showed similar yields of roughly 3.5 to 7.5 million productive TCRbeta reads. Notes on the study in general: Tumors reached a significantly greater top-250-clone fraction than blood did (p = 0.039).

Scientists recovered RNA and DNA together from roughly 20-30 mg of unsorted bulk tissue. Patients diagnosed with primary liver carcinoma received treatment through surgical resection. Constant-region priming of 500 to 550 ng total RNA yielded TCR beta cDNA. Three nested multiplex PCR rounds of slightly modified ARM-PCR generated TCR beta libraries. Each of the first two PCR rounds ran around 10 cycles with TRBV1-TRBV30 forward and C-beta reverse primers. MiXCR, applied by TCRdb to the multiplex PCR reads, yields one record per CDR3 protein. The data contain 80,000 to 100,000 distinct CDR3 sequences, less than 75% of them seen just once; the ten biggest clones take up roughly 27%. The junction had 15 bases not matched to a gene; V was cut back by 4 bases and J by 5 bases. The CDR3 is 16 amino acids. Germline V gene lookup returns CDR1 SQVTM and CDR2 ANQGSEA. A word on this clonotype: Its antigen remains unidentified.

Sequencing was carried out using tumor-adjacent normal liver tissue. This clonotype was sampled from a man between 35 and 55 years old with primary liver carcinoma and hepatitis B virus infection. The V call is TRBV29-1, the J call TRBJ2-3; 7 bases map to TRBD2. The CDR3 protein is CSVARGTIRSLDTQYF. The CDR3 DNA reads TGCAGCGTTGCTCGAGGGACTATCAGGAGTCTAGATACGCAGTATTTT.